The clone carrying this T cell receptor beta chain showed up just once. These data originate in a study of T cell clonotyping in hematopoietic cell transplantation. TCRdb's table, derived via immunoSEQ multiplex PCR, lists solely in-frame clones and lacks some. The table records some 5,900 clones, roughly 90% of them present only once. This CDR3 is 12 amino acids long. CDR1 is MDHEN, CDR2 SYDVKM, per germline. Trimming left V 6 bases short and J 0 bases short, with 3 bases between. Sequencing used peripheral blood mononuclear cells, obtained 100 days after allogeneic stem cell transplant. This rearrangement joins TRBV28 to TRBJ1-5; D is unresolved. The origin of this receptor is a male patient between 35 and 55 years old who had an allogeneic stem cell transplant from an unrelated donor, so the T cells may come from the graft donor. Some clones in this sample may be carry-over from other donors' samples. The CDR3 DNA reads TGTGCCAGCAGGGGTAGCAATCAGCCCCAGCATTTT. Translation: CASRGSNQPQHF.